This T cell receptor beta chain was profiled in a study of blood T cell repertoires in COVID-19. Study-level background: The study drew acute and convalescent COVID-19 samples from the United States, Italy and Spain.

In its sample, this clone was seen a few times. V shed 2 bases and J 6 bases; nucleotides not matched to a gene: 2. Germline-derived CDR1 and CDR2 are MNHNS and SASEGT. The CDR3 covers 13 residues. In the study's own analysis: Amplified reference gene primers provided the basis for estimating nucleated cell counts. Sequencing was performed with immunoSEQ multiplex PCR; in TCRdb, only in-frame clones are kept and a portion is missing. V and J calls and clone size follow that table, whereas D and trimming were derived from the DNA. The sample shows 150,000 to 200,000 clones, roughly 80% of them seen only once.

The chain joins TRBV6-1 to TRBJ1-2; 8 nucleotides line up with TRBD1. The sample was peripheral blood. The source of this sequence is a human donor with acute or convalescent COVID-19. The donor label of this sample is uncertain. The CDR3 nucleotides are TGTGCCAGCAGTGAACTCAGGGGGCATGGCTACACCTTC. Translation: CASSELRGHGYTF.